This T cell receptor (beta chain) was documented in a study of cytomegalovirus exposure and HLA in healthy donors. Regarding this clone: The antigen is unknown.

Study-wide results and limits: It was confirmed in vitro that a few of the CMV-associated chains were specific for CMV antigens.

Trimming took 1 base from V and 9 from J; bases not matched to a gene: 3. The CDR3 totals 15 residues. Germline CDR1 SGHNT, CDR2 YENEEA. Primers: 60 Vbeta forward and 13 Jbeta reverse. Only in-frame clones appear in the TCRdb table, and some are missing; sequencing was by immunoSEQ multiplex PCR. The sample yields about 210,000 clones, about 80% seen once. Sequencing was done on a sample of PBMCs. The TCR was taken from a man aged 40-49 years in good health and CMV-seropositive. This rearrangement joins TRBV11-3 to TRBJ2-1, with 13 bases identical to TRBD2. The CDR3 sequence: CASSLGTSGSGEQFF. CDR3 in DNA: TGTGCCAGCAGCTTAGGGACTAGCGGGAGTGGTGAGCAGTTCTTC.